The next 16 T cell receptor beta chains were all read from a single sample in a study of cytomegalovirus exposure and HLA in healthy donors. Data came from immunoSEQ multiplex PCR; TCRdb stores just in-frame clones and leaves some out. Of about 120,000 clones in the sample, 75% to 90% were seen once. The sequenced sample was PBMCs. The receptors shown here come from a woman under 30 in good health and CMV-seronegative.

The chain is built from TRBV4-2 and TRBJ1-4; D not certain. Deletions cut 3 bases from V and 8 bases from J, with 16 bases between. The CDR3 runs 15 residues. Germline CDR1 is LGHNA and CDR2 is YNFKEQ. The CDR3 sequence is CASSQRAQSEEKLFF. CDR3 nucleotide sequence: TGTGCCAGCAGCCAGAGGGCTCAATCGGAAGAAAAACTGTTTTTT.

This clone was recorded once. Here the CDR3 reads CASSQELAGQGYEQYF. The CDR3 DNA is TGTGCCAGCAGCCAAGAATTGGCGGGACAGGGCTACGAGCAGTACTTC. The chain is built from TRBV4-2 and TRBJ2-7; TRBD1 agrees at 9 bases. The CDR3 contains 16 residues. The ends lost 0 bases at V and 3 bases at J; junction bases unmatched: 6. Germline assignment: CDR1 LGHNA and CDR2 YNFKEQ.

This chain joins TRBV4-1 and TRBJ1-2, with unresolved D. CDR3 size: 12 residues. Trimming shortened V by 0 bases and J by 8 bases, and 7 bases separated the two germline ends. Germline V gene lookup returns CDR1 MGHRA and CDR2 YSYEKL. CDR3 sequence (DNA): TGCGCCAGCAGCCAAGATCGGGGAGGCTACACCTTC. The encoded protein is CASSQDRGGYTF.

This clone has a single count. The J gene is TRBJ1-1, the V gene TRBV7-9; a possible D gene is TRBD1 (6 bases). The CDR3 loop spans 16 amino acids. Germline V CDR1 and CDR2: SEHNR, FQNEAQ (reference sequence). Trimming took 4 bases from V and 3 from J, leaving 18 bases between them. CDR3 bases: TGTGCCAGCAGCTCGGCTTTGGGGAGGGGGGACACTGAAGCTTTCTTT. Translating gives CASSSALGRGDTEAFF.

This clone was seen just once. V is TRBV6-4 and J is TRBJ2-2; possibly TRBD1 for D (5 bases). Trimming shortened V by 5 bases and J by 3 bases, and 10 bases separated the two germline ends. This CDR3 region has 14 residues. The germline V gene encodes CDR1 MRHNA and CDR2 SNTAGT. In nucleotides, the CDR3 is TGTGCCAGCAGTCCAGGGTCCGACACCGGGGAGCTGTTTTTT. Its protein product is CASSPGSDTGELFF.

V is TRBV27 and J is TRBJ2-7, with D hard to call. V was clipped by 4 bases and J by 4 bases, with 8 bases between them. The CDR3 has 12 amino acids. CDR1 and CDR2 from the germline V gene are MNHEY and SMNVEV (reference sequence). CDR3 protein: CASSSLGYEQYF. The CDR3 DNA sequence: TGTGCCAGCAGTTCGCTCGGTTACGAGCAGTACTTC.

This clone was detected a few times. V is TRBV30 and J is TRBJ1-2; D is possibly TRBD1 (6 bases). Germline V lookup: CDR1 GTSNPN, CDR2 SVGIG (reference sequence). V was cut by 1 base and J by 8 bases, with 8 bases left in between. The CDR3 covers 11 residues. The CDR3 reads CAWSAGDGYTF. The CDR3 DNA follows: TGTGCCTGGAGTGCAGGGGACGGCTACACCTTC. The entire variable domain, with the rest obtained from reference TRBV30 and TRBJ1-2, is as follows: SQTIHQWPATLVQPVGSPLSLECTVEGTSNPNLYWYRQAAGRGLQLLFYSVGIGQISSEVPQNLSASRPQDRQFILSSKKLLLSDSGFYLCAWSAGDGYTFGSGTRLTVV.

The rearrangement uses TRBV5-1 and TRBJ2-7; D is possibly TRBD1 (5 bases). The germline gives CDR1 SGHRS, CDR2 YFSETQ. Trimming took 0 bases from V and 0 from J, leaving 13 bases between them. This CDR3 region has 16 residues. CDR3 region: CASSLGGLQGSYEQYF. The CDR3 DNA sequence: TGCGCCAGCAGCTTGGGGGGATTGCAGGGCTCCTACGAGCAGTACTTC.

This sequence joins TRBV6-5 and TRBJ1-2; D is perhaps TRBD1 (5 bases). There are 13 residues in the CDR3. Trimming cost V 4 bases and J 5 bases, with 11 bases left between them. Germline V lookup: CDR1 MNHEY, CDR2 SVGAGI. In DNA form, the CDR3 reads TGTGCCAGCAGTTCACTCCGGGGGTATGGCTACACCTTC. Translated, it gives CASSSLRGYGYTF.

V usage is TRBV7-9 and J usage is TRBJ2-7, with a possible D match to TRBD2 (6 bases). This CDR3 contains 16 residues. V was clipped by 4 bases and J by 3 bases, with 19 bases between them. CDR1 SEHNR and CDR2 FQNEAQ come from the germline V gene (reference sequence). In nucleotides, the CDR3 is TGTGCCAGCAGCTCCGAGATACGGCGGGGAGGCTACGAGCAGTACTTC. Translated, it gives CASSSEIRRGGYEQYF.

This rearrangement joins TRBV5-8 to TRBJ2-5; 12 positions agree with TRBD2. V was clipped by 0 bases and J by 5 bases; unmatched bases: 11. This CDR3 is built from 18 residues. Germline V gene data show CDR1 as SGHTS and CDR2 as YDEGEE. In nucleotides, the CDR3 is TGTGCCAGCAGCTTGGAGACTAGCGGGAGAGGTTCTTTGGAGACCCAGTACTTC. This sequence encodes CASSLETSGRGSLETQYF.

The CDR3, as DNA: TGCGCCAGCAGCCCGGGACAGAACACAGATACGCAGTATTTT. Its protein is CASSPGQNTDTQYF. V and J are TRBV5-1 and TRBJ2-3; 7 bases are a match to TRBD1. The V and J ends lost 4 bases and 2 bases, in that order; junction bases with no gene match: 4. This CDR3 has 14 amino acids. Per germline, CDR1 SGHRS and CDR2 YFSETQ.

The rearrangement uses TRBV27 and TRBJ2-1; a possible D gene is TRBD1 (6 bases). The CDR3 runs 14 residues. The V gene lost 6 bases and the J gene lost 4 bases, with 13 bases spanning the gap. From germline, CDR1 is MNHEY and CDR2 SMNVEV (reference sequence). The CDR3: CASSRGLVYNEQFF. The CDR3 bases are TGTGCCAGCAGCAGGGGTCTTGTATACAATGAGCAGTTCTTC.

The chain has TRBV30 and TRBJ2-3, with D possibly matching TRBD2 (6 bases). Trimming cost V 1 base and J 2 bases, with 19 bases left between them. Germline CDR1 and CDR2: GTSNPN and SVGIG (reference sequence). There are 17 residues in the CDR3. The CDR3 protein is CAWSEIGVWGVTDTQYF. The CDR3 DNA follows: TGTGCCTGGAGTGAAATAGGGGTTTGGGGGGTCACAGATACGCAGTATTTT.

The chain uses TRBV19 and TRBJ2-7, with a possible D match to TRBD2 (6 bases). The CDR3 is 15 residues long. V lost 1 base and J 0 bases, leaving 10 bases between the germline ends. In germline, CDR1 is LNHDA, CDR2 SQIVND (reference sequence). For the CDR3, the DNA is TGTGCCAGTAGTATAGGGTCCGGGAGCTCCTACGAGCAGTACTTC. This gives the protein CASSIGSGSSYEQYF.

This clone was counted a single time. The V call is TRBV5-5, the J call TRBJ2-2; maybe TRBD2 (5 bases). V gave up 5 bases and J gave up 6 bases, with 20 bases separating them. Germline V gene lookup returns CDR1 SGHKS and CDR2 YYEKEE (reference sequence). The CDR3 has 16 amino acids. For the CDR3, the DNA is TGTGCCAGCAGTTCATCAGCGGCAGAAACATCCGGGGAGCTGTTTTTT. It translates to CASSSSAAETSGELFF.